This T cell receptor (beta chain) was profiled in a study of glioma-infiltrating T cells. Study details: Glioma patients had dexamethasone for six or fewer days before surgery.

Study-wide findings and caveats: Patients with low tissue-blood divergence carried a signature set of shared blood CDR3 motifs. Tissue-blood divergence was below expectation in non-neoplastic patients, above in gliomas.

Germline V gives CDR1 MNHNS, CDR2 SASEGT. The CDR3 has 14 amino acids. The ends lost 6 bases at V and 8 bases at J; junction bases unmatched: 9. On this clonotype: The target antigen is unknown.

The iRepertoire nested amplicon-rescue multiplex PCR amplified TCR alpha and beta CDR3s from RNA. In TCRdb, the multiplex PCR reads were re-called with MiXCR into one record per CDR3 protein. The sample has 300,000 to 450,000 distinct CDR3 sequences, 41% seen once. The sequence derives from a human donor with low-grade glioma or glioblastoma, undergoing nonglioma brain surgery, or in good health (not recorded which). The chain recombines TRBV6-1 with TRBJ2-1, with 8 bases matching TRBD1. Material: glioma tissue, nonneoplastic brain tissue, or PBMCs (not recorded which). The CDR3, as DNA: TGTGCCAGCAGCGACGCGCAGGGGGCGTATGAGCAGTTCTTC. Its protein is CASSDAQGAYEQFF.